This T cell receptor beta chain was observed in a study of blood T cell repertoires in COVID-19 (TCRdb year 2020). In the study overall: Samples from collaborators originated in the United States, Italy and Spain and spanned both the acute and convalescent phases of COVID-19. A de-identified subject ID, COVID-19 status, age in years and sex were almost always included in the sample metadata. The repertoires were released in a freely available public database intended as a resource for research on the immune response to SARS-CoV-2. Samples came from the ongoing ImmuneRACE study (first 160 participants) plus 1,254 subjects from 6 global collaborators. The prospective study material was composed of cDNA or gDNA derived from T cells, B-cell-depleted T cells, or PBMCs. Deeply sampled blood TCRbeta repertoires from subjects exposed to, actively infected with, or recovered from COVID-19 were included in the dataset. HLA class I and class II types, where available, came from metadata supplied by the sample provider rather than from assay-based typing. The full study reports these points: The quantity of clinical and demographic metadata differed by source and by participant and was supplied without curation.

CDR1 and CDR2 are read off the germline V gene (reference sequence) as LGHDT and YNNKEL. The CDR3 runs 14 amino acids, cysteine and phenylalanine included. CDR3 DNA is the only sequence kept; it has 42 bases, read in frame from the first base. V is pared back by 4 bases and J by 5 bases, with 14 bases lying between the germline termini. Of note for this clone: What this receptor recognizes is not known. The sample holds no much larger clone one base away, and base qualities are not on file.

In the prospective study, participants were roughly 18 to 89 years old, resided in under 30 geographic areas of the United States, and were enrolled through a virtual design. To assign participants to cohorts, the prospective study relied on clinical history that participants themselves reported in a screening survey and a study questionnaire. Each participant in the prospective study had whole blood, serum and a nasopharyngeal or oropharyngeal swab collected by mobile phlebotomists. Participants in the prospective study had the option to provide additional blood draws and questionnaires over a roughly 2-month period. Before DNA extraction, prospective study blood samples were shipped either frozen or at room temperature. TCRbeta CDR3 regions were amplified from genomic DNA using the immunoSEQ Assay, a bias-controlled multiplex PCR. Under the source paper's analysis protocol: The number of nucleated cells in each sample was estimated from the amplification of reference gene primers within the assay. To quantify the absolute abundance of each unique TCRbeta CDR3 rearrangement, sequence reads were collapsed and filtered. For each sample, productive Simpson clonality was calculated as the square root of Simpson's diversity index over productive rearrangements. In TCRdb, the immuneACCESS table is reduced to in-frame sequences with V and J assigned. These tables do not hold every clone; where another copy was compared, an unresolved V gene accounts for under half, and the others remain unexplained. V and J calls and clone size are as listed in that table; D and trimming were resolved from the DNA. This sample is represented by roughly 250,000 clones; approximately 88% of them were singletons. Roughly 1.2% of the sample rests with the top ten.

The chain uses TRBV3-1 (or the pseudogene TRBV3-2) and TRBJ1-1; the best D guess is TRBD1, with 6 bases matching. This receptor was obtained from a woman in her 40s with acute COVID-19. Specimen: PBMCs or T cells enriched from blood (not recorded which). The DNA reads as follows: TGTGCCAGCAGCCGAGACAGGTTTCTGACTGAAGCTTTCTTT. Its coded protein is CASSRDRFLTEAFF.